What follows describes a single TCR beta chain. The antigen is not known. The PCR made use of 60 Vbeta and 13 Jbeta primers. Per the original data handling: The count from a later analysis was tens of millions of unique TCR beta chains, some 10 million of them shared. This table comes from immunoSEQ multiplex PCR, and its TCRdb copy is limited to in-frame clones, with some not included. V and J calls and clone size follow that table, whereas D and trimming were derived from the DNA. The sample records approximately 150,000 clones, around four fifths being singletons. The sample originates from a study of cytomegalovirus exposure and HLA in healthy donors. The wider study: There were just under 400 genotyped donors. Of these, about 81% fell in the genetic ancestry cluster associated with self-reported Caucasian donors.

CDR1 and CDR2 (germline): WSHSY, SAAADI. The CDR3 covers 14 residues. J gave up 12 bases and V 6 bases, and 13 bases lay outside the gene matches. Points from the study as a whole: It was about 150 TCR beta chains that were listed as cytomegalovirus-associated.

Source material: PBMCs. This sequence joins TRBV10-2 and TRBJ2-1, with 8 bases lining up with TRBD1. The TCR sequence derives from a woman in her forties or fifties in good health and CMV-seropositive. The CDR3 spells CASSPGQAHLGQFF. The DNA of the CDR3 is TGCGCCAGCAGCCCGGGACAGGCCCACCTTGGGCAGTTCTTC.